This TCR beta chain was observed in a study of T cells after yellow fever vaccination. This clonotype has only a few counts. TCRdb fed the 5' RACE reads into MiXCR, producing one record per CDR3 protein. The sample has under 200,000 distinct CDR3 sequences; 9.5% to 12% are singletons. V lost 5 bases and J 8 bases, leaving 19 bases between the germline ends. CDR3 length equals 15 residues. Germline values: CDR1 SSHAT, CDR2 FNYEAQ (reference sequence). The clonotype was recovered from a man younger than 35 who received the YFV17D yellow fever vaccine. Sequencing used CD8+ T cells sorted from PBMCs, obtained 15 days after the yellow fever booster vaccination. The chain has TRBV7-7 and TRBJ2-1; D possibly corresponds to TRBD2 (6 bases). Written as DNA, the CDR3 is TGTGCCAGCAGCCCGCGGGACTTAGGGGTCGATGAGCAGTTCTTC. It yields the protein CASSPRDLGVDEQFF.